This T cell receptor beta chain was observed in a study of T-cell memory formation after mild COVID-19. Study-wide points: Later expanders leaned CD4+, whereas day 15 to 85 contracting clones were balanced CD4/CD8.

UMIs and sample barcodes were carried by the TCR alpha and TCR beta cDNA libraries that 5'RACE produced using constant-segment primers. TCRdb reprocessed the 5' RACE reads with MiXCR, giving one entry per CDR3 protein. The sample contains 450,000 or so distinct CDR3 sequences, roughly 25% of which appear only once. Turning to this clonotype: Its antigen is currently unknown.

Germline V lookup: CDR1 SEHNR, CDR2 FQNEAQ (reference sequence). V lost 4 bases to trimming and J lost 5 bases; unmatched junction nucleotides: 5. The CDR3 spans 14 residues. The receptor's source is an adult woman who had mild COVID-19 (a few samples of this study predate the infection). Cell type and time point are not known. This chain connects TRBV7-9 to TRBJ1-1, with 9 bases fitting TRBD1. Source material: PBMCs or a T cell subset sorted from them (not recorded which). CDR3 DNA sequence: TGTGCCAGCAGCTCGACAGGGGGGAAAACTGAAGCTTTCTTT. Its translation is CASSSTGGKTEAFF.